What follows are 15 T cell receptor beta chains derived from one specimen sequenced in a study of CD8+ T cells in alopecia areata. Regarding treatment: oral pan-JAK inhibitor, 5-10 mg twice daily. RNA extraction was followed by reverse transcription into cDNA, which acted as the sequencing template. The table came from immunoSEQ multiplex PCR; TCRdb's copy has only in-frame clones and leaves some out. This repertoire shows about 64,000 clones, around 45% found once; its top ten account for around 20%. The source material was CD8+ T cells sorted from blood, sampled at approximately week 36, from a patient treated with tofacitinib. These receptor sequences come from a human donor with alopecia areata.

In the case of this clone: This likely came from a read error, as a far larger clone is one base away. Other DNA sequences in this sample translate to the same CDR3. This CDR3 is CASSYAGTSGNNEQFF. The CDR3 nucleotides are TGTGCCAGCAGTTACGCCGGGACTAGCGGTAACAATGAGCAGTTCTTC. This chain joins TRBV6-5 and TRBJ2-1, with 11 bases identical to TRBD2. J lost 5 bases, V lost 2 bases, and 5 bases had no gene match. Germline lookup yields CDR1 MNHEY and CDR2 SVGAGI. The CDR3 contains 16 residues.

The chain recombines TRBV5-1 with TRBJ2-1; TRBD2 matches 7 bases. CDR3 length: 15 residues. The germline CDR1 and CDR2 sequences are SGHRS and YFSETQ. The ends lost 3 bases at V and 4 bases at J; junction bases unmatched: 7. The CDR3: CASSSTAGSYNEQFF. CDR3 nucleotide sequence: TGCGCCAGCAGCTCTACAGCGGGGAGTTACAATGAGCAGTTCTTC. The variable domain in full, completed from reference TRBV5-1 and TRBJ2-1, reads KAGVTQTPRYLIKTRGQQVTLSCSPISGHRSVSWYQQTPGQGLQFLFEYFSETQRNKGNFPGRFSGRQFSNSRSEMNVSTLELGDSALYLCASSSTAGSYNEQFFGPGTRLTVL.

This clone was picked up a small number of times. V and J are TRBV5-1 and TRBJ2-5; TRBD2 agrees at 13 bases. The CDR3 length is 19 residues. The junction had 11 bases not matched to a gene; V was cut back by 3 bases and J by 0 bases. Germline CDR1 and CDR2: SGHRS and YFSETQ. The DNA for the CDR3 is TGCGCCAGCAGCTCCAATTTTGTACTAGCGGGAGGGGACCAAGAGACCCAGTACTTC. Residues: CASSSNFVLAGGDQETQYF.

This rearrangement joins TRBV4-1 to TRBJ2-4; TRBD2 matches 14 bases. Germline lookup yields CDR1 MGHRA and CDR2 YSYEKL. The CDR3 is 20 amino acids. Trimming took 3 bases from V and 0 from J; bases not matched to a gene: 10. CDR3 residues: CASSHRLAGGIHLAKNIQYF. CDR3 nucleotides: TGCGCCAGCAGCCATCGACTAGCGGGAGGGATCCACCTAGCCAAAAACATTCAGTACTTC.

This chain connects TRBV7-2 to TRBJ2-7, with TRBD2 matching 8 bases. This CDR3 is 15 amino acids long. CDR1 and CDR2 from the germline V gene are SGHTA and FQGNSA. The trim removed 2 bases at V and 2 bases at J, leaving 5 bases unmatched. This chain's CDR3 is CASSLSPGLAYEQYF. As DNA, the CDR3 is TGTGCCAGCAGCTTATCCCCGGGACTAGCCTACGAGCAGTACTTC.

The chain uses TRBV5-6 and TRBJ1-1, with TRBD1 identical over 9 bases. CDR1 is SGHDT and CDR2 is YYEEEE in the germline V gene. V shed 3 bases and J 7 bases; nucleotides not matched to a gene: 4. The CDR3 consists of 13 residues. The CDR3 spells CASSWDREDEAFF. Written as DNA, the CDR3 is TGTGCCAGCAGCTGGGACAGGGAAGATGAAGCTTTCTTT.

With regard to this clone: One end of the junction fails to match germline, which may point to a read error. The chain is built from TRBV7-2 and TRBJ1-4; D call uncertain. Germline loops: CDR1 SGHTA, CDR2 FQGNSA. The CDR3 length is 14 residues. CDR3 sequence: CASSPRGYEEKLFF. The CDR3 nucleotides are TGCGCCAGCAGCCCCCGGGGTTACGAGGAAAAACTGTTTTTT. Full variable domain (missing parts from reference TRBV7-2 and TRBJ1-4): GAGVSQSPSNKVTEKGKDVELRCDPISGHTALYWYRQSLGQGLEFLIYFQGNSAPDKSGLPSDRFSAERTGGSVSTLTIQRTQQEDSAVYLCASSPRGYEEKLFFGSGTQLSVL.

This chain links TRBV11-2 with TRBJ2-1, with TRBD2 matching 9 bases. V lost 6 bases to trimming and J lost 2 bases; unmatched junction nucleotides: 5. From germline, CDR1 is SGHAT and CDR2 FQNNGV. This CDR3 has 15 residues. The CDR3 loop is CASRVIAGAYNEQFF. The CDR3 DNA reads TGTGCCAGCAGGGTCATAGCGGGAGCCTACAATGAGCAGTTCTTC.

The V and J genes are TRBV5-1 and TRBJ2-6; D is uncertain. CDR1 is SGHRS and CDR2 is YFSETQ in the germline V gene. V was clipped by 7 bases and J by 0 bases, with 8 bases between them. This CDR3 is 14 amino acids long. This CDR3 reads CASEVFSGANVLTF. In DNA form, the CDR3 reads TGCGCCAGCGAGGTGTTCTCTGGGGCCAACGTCCTGACTTTC.

This clone was detected once. The chain joins TRBV11-2 to TRBJ2-3, with TRBD2 as a possible D gene (5 bases). The CDR3 is 16 residues long. The V gene's germline CDR1 is SGHAT and CDR2 FQNNGV. Trimming stripped 8 bases from V and 2 bases from J, with 20 bases between. This CDR3 is CASSVGVSPTTDTQYF. CDR3 nucleotide sequence: TGTGCCAGCTCGGTCGGGGTCTCCCCCACCACAGATACGCAGTATTTT.

The chain is built from TRBV11-2 and TRBJ2-7; D is uncertain. CDR3 size: 14 residues. Germline CDR1 SGHAT, CDR2 FQNNGV. The ends were cut back, 3 bases at V and 0 bases at J, with 9 bases in the middle. CDR3 amino acids: CASSLSPSSYEQYF. DNA of the CDR3: TGTGCCAGCAGCTTGTCCCCTAGCTCCTACGAGCAGTACTTC.

The genes are TRBV29-1 and TRBJ1-1; D gene uncertain. From germline, CDR1 is SQVTM and CDR2 ANQGSEA. V was shortened by 6 bases and J by 4 bases, with 12 bases between the two germline ends. CDR3 length: 12 amino acids. CDR3 amino acids: CSVVSGSTEAFF. As DNA, the CDR3 is TGCAGCGTCGTGAGTGGGAGCACTGAAGCTTTCTTT.

The rearrangement uses TRBV2 and TRBJ2-3; D unresolved. Per germline, CDR1 SNHLY and CDR2 FYNNEI. The germline V and J ends were trimmed by 7 bases and 4 bases, with 0 bases remaining between them. This CDR3 is 9 amino acids long. This chain's CDR3 is CASTDTQYF. The CDR3 nucleotides are TGTGCCAGCACAGATACGCAGTATTTT.

The rearrangement joins TRBV2 to TRBJ1-1; a weak D match, TRBD1 (5 bases). The germline V and J ends were trimmed by 6 bases and 3 bases, with 14 bases remaining between them. Germline V gives CDR1 SNHLY, CDR2 FYNNEI. This CDR3 contains 14 residues. The CDR3, as DNA: TGTGCCAGCAGGGGGGATTCTCGGGACACTGAAGCTTTCTTT. Translating it yields CASRGDSRDTEAFF.

The chain couples TRBV29-1 to TRBJ2-1; maybe TRBD1 (5 bases). The CDR3 contains 14 residues. Trimming removed 7 bases from V and 2 bases from J, with 15 bases in between. CDR1 is SQVTM and CDR2 is ANQGSEA in the germline V gene. DNA for the CDR3: TGCAGCGCCCTGTGGGGCGGCACCTACAATGAGCAGTTCTTC. This codes for CSALWGGTYNEQFF.